This T cell receptor beta chain was identified in a study of human T cells and chemical hapten exposure. Study results and caveats: As the donors had alopecia, their immune response may differ from healthy people's.

This clonotype was seen ten or more times. Antigen specificity is unknown. Described time point: patch test 2, 6 weeks after DPC sensitization. Treatment of the sample: therapeutic diphenylcyclopropenone sensitization with weekly scalp DPC. Blood was drawn before each patch test was applied. V lost 5 bases to trimming and J lost 0 bases; unmatched junction nucleotides: 14. Germline V gene lookup returns CDR1 SQVTM and CDR2 ANQGSEA. CDR3 length equals 18 residues. Library construction involved attaching unique molecular identifiers to individual cDNA molecules, which allowed quantitative, reproducible TCR counting. MiXCR, applied by TCRdb to the RACE reads, yields one record per CDR3 protein. The sample lists roughly 69,000 distinct CDR3 sequences; 10% were seen once.

V and J are TRBV29-1 and TRBJ2-1; 9 bases are shared with TRBD2. The material was whole blood, obtained in connection with sensitization to the hapten diphenylcyclopropenone (DPC). The origin of this receptor is a woman aged 50 to 60 with alopecia areata. Some clones in this sample may be carry-over from other donors' samples. The CDR3 nucleotides read TGCAGCGTTTCTGGGGGACGGCGGGAGGGAAGCTCCTACAATGAGCAGTTCTTC. Translating gives CSVSGGRREGSSYNEQFF.